A single sample is the source of the 17 T cell receptor beta chains below, sequenced in a study of OX40 agonist ivuxolimab in advanced cancers. Using immunoSEQ multiplex PCR, the repertoire was profiled, and TCRdb retains in-frame clones only, with some absent. This sample has about 36,000 clones, with around 82% found just once. This specimen was CD4+ or CD8+ T cells sorted from blood, taken in a trial of the OX40 agonist ivuxolimab. The origin of the receptors is an adult with an advanced solid tumor such as melanoma, head and neck, liver or kidney cancer.

The genes are TRBV28 and TRBJ2-7; no clear D. V lost 3 bases and J lost 3, with 18 bases in between. Germline-derived CDR1 and CDR2 are MDHEN and SYDVKM. The CDR3 loop spans 16 amino acids. CDR3 amino acids: CASSFPLGSLVYEQYF. As DNA, the CDR3 is TGTGCCAGCAGTTTTCCCCTCGGCAGTCTAGTCTACGAGCAGTACTTC.

The rearrangement links TRBV10-1 to TRBJ2-4; the match to TRBD1 covers 8 bases. Germline V lookup: CDR1 WNHNN, CDR2 SYGVQD (reference sequence). V trimming: 11 bases; J trimming: 0 bases; junction bases outside the gene matches: 15. This CDR3 comprises 17 residues. In nucleotides, the CDR3 is TGCGCCCGCGCGAGGACAGGGTTCCCTCTAGCCAAAAACATTCAGTACTTC. Protein sequence: CARARTGFPLAKNIQYF.

The V gene is TRBV9, the J gene TRBJ1-6; a weak D match, TRBD1 (6 bases). The CDR3 runs to 15 residues. The germline gives CDR1 SGDLS, CDR2 YYNGEE. V gave up 3 bases and J gave up 10 bases, with 17 bases separating them. In DNA form, the CDR3 reads TGTGCCAGCAGCGAGAGGGAGGGGGGGAACTCACCCCTCCACTTT. This sequence encodes CASSEREGGNSPLHF. Full variable domain (missing parts from reference TRBV9 and TRBJ1-6): DSGVTQTPKHLITATGQRVTLRCSPRSGDLSVYWYQQSLDQGLQFLIQYYNGEERAKGNILERFSAQQFPDLHSELNLSSLELGDSALYFCASSEREGGNSPLHFGNGTRLTVT.

The chain links TRBV11-2 to TRBJ2-4; 11 positions match TRBD2. V lost 4 bases and J lost 7; bases outside the gene matches: 6. The CDR3 extends over 15 amino acids. Germline V lookup: CDR1 SGHAT, CDR2 FQNNGV. CDR3 coding DNA: TGTGCCAGCAGCTCAACTAGCGGGAGTTGGAACATTCAGTACTTC. Its translation is CASSSTSGSWNIQYF.

This chain connects TRBV19 to TRBJ1-5, with 7 bases matching TRBD1. The V gene end was trimmed by 2 bases and the J gene end by 5 bases; junction bases not matched to a gene: 9. Looked up from germline, CDR1 is LNHDA and CDR2 is SQIVND (reference sequence). The CDR3 runs to 16 residues. CDR3 region: CASSIIGTAPYQPQHF. The CDR3 DNA is TGTGCCAGTAGTATAATTGGGACAGCACCTTATCAGCCCCAGCATTTT.

The chain links TRBV30 to TRBJ1-6, with D maybe TRBD1 (6 bases). Trimming took off 5 bases at V and 8 bases at J, with 22 bases between the two ends. Germline values: CDR1 GTSNPN, CDR2 SVGIG (reference sequence). This CDR3 spans 16 amino acids. CDR3 sequence (DNA): TGTGCCTGGGCTACCCCCCAAACAGGGCGGCATTCACCCCTCCACTTT. Translating it yields CAWATPQTGRHSPLHF.

V usage is TRBV27 and J usage is TRBJ1-1; D uncertain. The ends were cut back, 5 bases at V and 0 bases at J, with 13 bases in the middle. Germline V gene sequence: CDR1 MNHEY, CDR2 SMNVEV (reference sequence). The CDR3 sequence is 15 residues long. CDR3 loop: CASSGLSGVNTEAFF. The CDR3 coding sequence is TGTGCCAGCAGTGGCCTGAGTGGGGTGAACACTGAAGCTTTCTTT.

The rearrangement links TRBV2 to TRBJ2-1; D might be TRBD1 or TRBD2, each matching 5 bases. The CDR3 is made up of 15 amino acids. Germline CDR1 and CDR2: SNHLY and FYNNEI. The V gene lost 2 bases and the J gene lost 4 bases, with 12 bases spanning the gap. In DNA, the CDR3 is TGTGCCAGCAGTGAACTGGGGGAAACATACAATGAGCAGTTCTTC. It encodes CASSELGETYNEQFF.

The chain employs TRBV6-1 and TRBJ1-2; 7 bases fit TRBD1. V gave up 6 bases and J gave up 6 bases; unmatched junction bases: 10. The CDR3 extends over 14 amino acids. Germline V gene sequence: CDR1 MNHNS, CDR2 SASEGT. The CDR3 DNA reads as TGTGCCAGCAGGTATTCACAGGGGTCTGATGGCTACACCTTC. Translation: CASRYSQGSDGYTF.

The V gene is TRBV5-4, the J gene TRBJ2-7; 7 positions match TRBD1. This CDR3 has 13 residues. The trim removed 3 bases at V and 4 bases at J, leaving 4 bases unmatched. Germline V gives CDR1 SGHNT, CDR2 YYREEE (reference sequence). The CDR3: CASSSDRRYEQYF. The CDR3 DNA reads as TGTGCCAGCAGCTCGGACAGGCGTTACGAGCAGTACTTC.

This chain links TRBV11-2 with TRBJ2-7, with TRBD1 identical over 7 bases. The CDR3 covers 13 residues. V dropped 5 bases and J dropped 3; count of bases not matched to a gene: 4. Germline V gives CDR1 SGHAT, CDR2 FQNNGV. The chain's CDR3 is CASSLWTGYEQYF. DNA for the CDR3: TGTGCCAGCAGCCTATGGACAGGCTACGAGCAGTACTTC.

The gene calls are TRBV11-2 and TRBJ2-5, with a tentative D call TRBD2 (6 bases). Germline loops: CDR1 SGHAT, CDR2 FQNNGV. The V and J ends lost 3 bases and 4 bases respectively, with 21 bases between them. This CDR3 region has 17 residues. CDR3 coding DNA: TGTGCCAGCAGCTTCCCCCCGGGGACTGTTAATGCAGAGACCCAGTACTTC. Its protein product is CASSFPPGTVNAETQYF.

The chain carries TRBV30 and TRBJ2-2; D may be TRBD1 (5 bases). Trimming removed 2 bases at V and 4 bases at J, with 8 bases between. Germline values: CDR1 GTSNPN, CDR2 SVGIG (reference sequence). This CDR3 is built from 13 residues. CDR3 sequence (DNA): TGTGCCTGGAGTCAGGGAATCACCGGGGAGCTGTTTTTT. The encoded protein is CAWSQGITGELFF.

The rearrangement joins TRBV4-1 to TRBJ1-5, with D hard to call. CDR3 length equals 14 residues. Deletions cut 3 bases from V and 4 bases from J, with 10 bases between. Germline V gene data show CDR1 as MGHRA and CDR2 as YSYEKL. The CDR3 loop is CASSHAGSNQPQHF. CDR3 sequence (DNA): TGCGCCAGCAGCCATGCCGGGTCGAATCAGCCCCAGCATTTT.

The chain employs TRBV5-4 and TRBJ1-6, with D maybe TRBD1 (5 bases). V was pared by 2 bases and J by 6 bases, with 9 bases between. The CDR3 contains 14 residues. The germline CDR1 and CDR2 sequences are SGHNT and YYREEE (reference sequence). In DNA, the CDR3 is TGTGCCAGCAGCTTTCGGGGGGTTAATTCACCCCTCCACTTT. It specifies CASSFRGVNSPLHF.

This clone was found a few times. The V and J genes are TRBV19 and TRBJ1-5, with 8 bases identical to TRBD1. Germline CDR1 LNHDA, CDR2 SQIVND (reference sequence). V shed 3 bases and J 5 bases; nucleotides not matched to a gene: 6. CDR3 length: 15 amino acids. CDR3 residues: CASSIEGQGYQPQHF. CDR3 nucleotide sequence: TGTGCCAGTAGTATCGAAGGACAGGGATATCAGCCCCAGCATTTT.

V usage is TRBV9 and J usage is TRBJ1-1; maybe TRBD1 (5 bases). The CDR3 is made up of 13 amino acids. Germline V gives CDR1 SGDLS, CDR2 YYNGEE. V lost 0 bases and J 8 bases, leaving 11 bases between the germline ends. The CDR3 DNA sequence: TGTGCCAGCAGCGTAGTCTCAGGGTTAGAAGCTTTCTTT. Translating gives CASSVVSGLEAFF.